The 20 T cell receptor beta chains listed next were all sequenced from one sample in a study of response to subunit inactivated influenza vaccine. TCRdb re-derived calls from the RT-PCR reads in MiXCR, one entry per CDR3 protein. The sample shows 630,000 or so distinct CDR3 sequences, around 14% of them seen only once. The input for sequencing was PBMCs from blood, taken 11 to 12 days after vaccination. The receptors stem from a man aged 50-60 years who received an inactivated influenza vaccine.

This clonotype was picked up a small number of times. The CDR3 DNA reads TGTGCCACCAGCAGAGTCAGGGTGGCCTACGAGCAGTACTTC. It is translated as CATSRVRVAYEQYF. The V call is TRBV15, the J call TRBJ2-7; D is perhaps TRBD1 (5 bases). CDR3 length: 14 residues. Germline CDR1 reads LNHNV; CDR2 reads YYDKDF (reference sequence). Trimming removed 1 base from V and 2 bases from J, with 9 bases in between.

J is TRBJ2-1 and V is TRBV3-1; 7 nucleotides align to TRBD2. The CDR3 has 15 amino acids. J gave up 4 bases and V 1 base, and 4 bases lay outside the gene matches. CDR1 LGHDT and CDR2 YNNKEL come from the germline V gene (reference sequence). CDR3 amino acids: CASSQGPSGYNEQFF. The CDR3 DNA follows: TGTGCCAGCAGCCAAGGGCCTAGCGGATACAATGAGCAGTTCTTC.

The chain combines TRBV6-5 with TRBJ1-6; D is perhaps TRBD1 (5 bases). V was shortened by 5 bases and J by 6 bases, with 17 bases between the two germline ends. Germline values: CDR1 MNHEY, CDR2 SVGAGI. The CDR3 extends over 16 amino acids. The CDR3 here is CASSHLPFGGNSPLHF. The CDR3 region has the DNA TGTGCCAGCAGTCACTTGCCTTTTGGGGGTAATTCACCCCTCCACTTT.

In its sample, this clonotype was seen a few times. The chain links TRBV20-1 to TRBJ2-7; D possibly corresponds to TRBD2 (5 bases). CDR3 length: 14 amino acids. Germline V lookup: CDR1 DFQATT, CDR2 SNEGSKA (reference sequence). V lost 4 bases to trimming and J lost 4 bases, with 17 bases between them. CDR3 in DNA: TGCAGTGCTACTCCCCCGGGGAATGGATACGAGCAGTACTTC. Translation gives CSATPPGNGYEQYF.

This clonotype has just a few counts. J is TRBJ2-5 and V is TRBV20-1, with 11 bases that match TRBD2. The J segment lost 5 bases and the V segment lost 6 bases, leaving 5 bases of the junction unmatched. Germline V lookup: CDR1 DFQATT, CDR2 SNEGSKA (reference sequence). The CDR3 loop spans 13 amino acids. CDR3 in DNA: TGCAGTGCCGCACTAGCGGGAGCCGAGACCCAGTACTTC. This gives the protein CSAALAGAETQYF.

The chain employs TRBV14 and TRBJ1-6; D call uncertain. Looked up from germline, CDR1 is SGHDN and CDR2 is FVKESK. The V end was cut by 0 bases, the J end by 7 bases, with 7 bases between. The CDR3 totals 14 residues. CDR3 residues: CASSQETQNSPLHF. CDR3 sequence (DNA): TGTGCCAGCAGCCAAGAAACGCAAAATTCACCCCTCCACTTT.

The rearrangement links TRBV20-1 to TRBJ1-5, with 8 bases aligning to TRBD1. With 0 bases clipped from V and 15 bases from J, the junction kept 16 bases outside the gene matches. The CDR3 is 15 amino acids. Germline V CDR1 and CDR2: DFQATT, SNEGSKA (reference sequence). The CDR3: CSARDLRQGPGMLHF. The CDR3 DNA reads TGCAGTGCTAGAGATTTGAGACAGGGGCCAGGGATGCTGCATTTT.

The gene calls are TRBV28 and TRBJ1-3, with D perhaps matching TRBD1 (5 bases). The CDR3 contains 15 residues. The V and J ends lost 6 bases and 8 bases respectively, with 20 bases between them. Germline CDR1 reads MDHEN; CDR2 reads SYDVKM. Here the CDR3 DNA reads TGTGCCAGCAGCCCCGCCCCGGGCCGGGGACACACCATATATTTT. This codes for CASSPAPGRGHTIYF.

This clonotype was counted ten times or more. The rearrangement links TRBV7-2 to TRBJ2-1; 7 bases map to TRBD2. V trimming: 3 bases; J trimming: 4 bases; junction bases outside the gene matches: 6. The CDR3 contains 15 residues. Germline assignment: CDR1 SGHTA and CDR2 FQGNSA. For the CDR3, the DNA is TGTGCCAGCAGCTTTAGCGGGCGACGTTACAATGAGCAGTTCTTC. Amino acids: CASSFSGRRYNEQFF.

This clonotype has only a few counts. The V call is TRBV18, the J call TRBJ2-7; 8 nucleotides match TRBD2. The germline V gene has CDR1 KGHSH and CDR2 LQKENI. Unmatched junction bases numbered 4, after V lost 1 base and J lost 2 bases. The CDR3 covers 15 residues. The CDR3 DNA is TGTGCCAGCTCACCACTAGCGGGGCCGCCCTACGAGCAGTACTTC. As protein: CASSPLAGPPYEQYF.

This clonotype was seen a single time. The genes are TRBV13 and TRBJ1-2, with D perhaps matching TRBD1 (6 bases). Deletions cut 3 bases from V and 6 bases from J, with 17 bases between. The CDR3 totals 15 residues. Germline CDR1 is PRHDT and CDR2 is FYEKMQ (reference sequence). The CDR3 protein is CASSFRTGSLNGYTF. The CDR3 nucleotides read TGTGCCAGCAGCTTTCGTACAGGGAGTTTAAATGGCTACACCTTC.

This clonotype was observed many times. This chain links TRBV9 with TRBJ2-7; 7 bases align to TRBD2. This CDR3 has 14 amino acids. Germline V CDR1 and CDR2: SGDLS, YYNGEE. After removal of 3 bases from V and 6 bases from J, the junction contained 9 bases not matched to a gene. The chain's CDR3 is CASSATAGVLEQYF. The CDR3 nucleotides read TGTGCCAGCAGCGCAACGGCGGGAGTCCTCGAGCAGTACTTC.

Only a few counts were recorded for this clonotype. CDR3 loop: CSARGRVSEAFF. The CDR3 DNA reads as TGCAGTGCTAGGGGCAGGGTCTCTGAAGCTTTCTTT. This chain uses TRBV20-1 with TRBJ1-1; TRBD1 is a possible D gene (5 bases). The CDR3 contains 12 residues. V lost 3 bases to trimming and J lost 6 bases, with 11 bases between them. From germline, CDR1 is DFQATT and CDR2 SNEGSKA (reference sequence).

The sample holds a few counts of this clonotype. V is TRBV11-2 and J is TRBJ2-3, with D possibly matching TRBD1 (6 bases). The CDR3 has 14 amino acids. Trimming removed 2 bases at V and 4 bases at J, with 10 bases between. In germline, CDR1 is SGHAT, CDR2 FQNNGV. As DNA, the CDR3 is TGTGCCAGCAGCTTAAAGGGGGAATCAGATACGCAGTATTTT. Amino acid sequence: CASSLKGESDTQYF.

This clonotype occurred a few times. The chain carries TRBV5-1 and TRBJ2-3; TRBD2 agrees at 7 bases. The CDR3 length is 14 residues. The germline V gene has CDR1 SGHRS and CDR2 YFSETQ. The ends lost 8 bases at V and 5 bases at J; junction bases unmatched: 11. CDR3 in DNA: TGCGCCAGTAAATTCTCGACTAGCTTAGATACGCAGTATTTT. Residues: CASKFSTSLDTQYF. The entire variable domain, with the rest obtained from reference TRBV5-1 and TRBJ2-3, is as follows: KAGVTQTPRYLIKTRGQQVTLSCSPISGHRSVSWYQQTPGQGLQFLFEYFSETQRNKGNFPGRFSGRQFSNSRSEMNVSTLELGDSALYLCASKFSTSLDTQYFGPGTRLTVL.

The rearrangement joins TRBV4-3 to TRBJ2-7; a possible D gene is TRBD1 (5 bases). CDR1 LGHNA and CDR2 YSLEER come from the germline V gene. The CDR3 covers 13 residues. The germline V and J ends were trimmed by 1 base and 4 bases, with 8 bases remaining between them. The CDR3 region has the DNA TGCGCCAGCAGCCAAGGGGGCATGTACGAGCAGTACTTC. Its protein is CASSQGGMYEQYF.

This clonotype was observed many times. The CDR3: CASSPRQGKYNEQFF. The CDR3, as DNA: TGTGCCAGCTCACCACGCCAGGGGAAATACAATGAGCAGTTCTTC. This chain links TRBV18 with TRBJ2-1, with D possibly matching TRBD1 (6 bases). The germline V and J ends were trimmed by 1 base and 4 bases, with 11 bases remaining between them. The CDR3 spans 15 residues. Germline V CDR1 and CDR2: KGHSH, LQKENI.

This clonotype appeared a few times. The CDR3 protein is CASSLAAASQETQYF. The DNA for the CDR3 is TGCGCCAGCAGCTTGGCCGCAGCATCTCAAGAGACCCAGTACTTC. V and J are TRBV5-1 and TRBJ2-5, with D hard to call. This CDR3 comprises 15 residues. Trimming stripped 0 bases from V and 2 bases from J, with 11 bases between. CDR1 and CDR2 from the germline V gene are SGHRS and YFSETQ. The full variable domain, its missing parts supplied by reference TRBV5-1 and TRBJ2-5, is KAGVTQTPRYLIKTRGQQVTLSCSPISGHRSVSWYQQTPGQGLQFLFEYFSETQRNKGNFPGRFSGRQFSNSRSEMNVSTLELGDSALYLCASSLAAASQETQYFGPGTRLLVL.

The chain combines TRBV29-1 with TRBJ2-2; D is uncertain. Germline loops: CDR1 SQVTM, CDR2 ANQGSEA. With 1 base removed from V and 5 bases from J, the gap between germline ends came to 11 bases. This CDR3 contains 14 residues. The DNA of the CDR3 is TGCAGCGTTGAAGGACGGGCGAGGACCGGGGAGCTGTTTTTT. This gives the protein CSVEGRARTGELFF.

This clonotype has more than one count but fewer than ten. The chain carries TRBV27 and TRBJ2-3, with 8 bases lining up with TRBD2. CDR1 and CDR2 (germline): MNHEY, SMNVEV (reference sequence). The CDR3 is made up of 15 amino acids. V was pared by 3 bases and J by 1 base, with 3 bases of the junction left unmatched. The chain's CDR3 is CASSFAGGRTDTQYF. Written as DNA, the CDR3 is TGTGCCAGCAGTTTCGCGGGGGGCCGCACAGATACGCAGTATTTT.